These 20 T cell receptor beta chains were sequenced from one sample in a study of shared clonotypes between healthy human individuals. Only in-frame clones appear in the TCRdb table, and some are missing; sequencing was by immunoSEQ multiplex PCR. This sample has roughly 530,000 clones, with 95% to 97% found just once. The sequencing sample was made of naive CD4+ T cells sorted from blood. The subset: CD45RA+ positively selected. Every receptor here comes from a woman in her twenties or thirties in good health.

The V call is TRBV28, the J call TRBJ1-1; the match to TRBD1 covers 9 bases. This CDR3 is built from 15 residues. Germline values: CDR1 MDHEN, CDR2 SYDVKM. V shed 6 bases, J shed 6 bases, and the junction held 11 bases outside the gene matches. CDR3: CASSHAGTGFPEAFF. CDR3 nucleotide sequence: TGTGCCAGCAGCCACGCCGGGACAGGGTTCCCTGAAGCTTTCTTT. The variable domain in full, completed from reference TRBV28 and TRBJ1-1, reads DVKVTQSSRYLVKRTGEKVFLECVQDMDHENMFWYRQDPGLGLRLIYFSYDVKMKEKGDIPEGYSVSREKKERFSLILESASTNQTSMYLCASSHAGTGFPEAFFGQGTRLTVV.

V usage is TRBV1 and J usage is TRBJ2-3; the table gives TRBD2 as D, unverified against the DNA. TRBV1 is shown as a pseudogene. The CDR3 runs to 18 residues. In nucleotides, the CDR3 is TGCACCAGCAGCCAATGGAGTAGCGGGAGGGCGAGCACAGATACGCAGTATTTT. Protein product: CTSSQWSSGRASTDTQYF.

The chain links TRBV7-2 to TRBJ2-4; tentatively, D is TRBD1 (6 bases). The CDR3 sequence is 14 residues long. CDR1 is SGHTA and CDR2 is FQGNSA in the germline V gene. The germline V and J ends were trimmed by 5 bases and 4 bases, with 12 bases remaining between them. The CDR3 protein is CASSTGTTKNIQYF. In DNA, the CDR3 is TGTGCCAGCAGCACGGGGACAACGAAAAACATTCAGTACTTC. Drawing the rest from reference TRBV7-2 and TRBJ2-4, the complete variable domain is GAGVSQSPSNKVTEKGKDVELRCDPISGHTALYWYRQSLGQGLEFLIYFQGNSAPDKSGLPSDRFSAERTGGSVSTLTIQRTQQEDSAVYLCASSTGTTKNIQYFGAGTRLSVL.

The sample holds one count of this clone. The chain has TRBV29-1 and TRBJ2-6; tentatively, D is TRBD1 (5 bases). In germline, CDR1 is SQVTM, CDR2 ANQGSEA. The CDR3 sequence is 13 residues long. Trimming stripped 7 bases from V and 4 bases from J, with 11 bases between. In DNA, the CDR3 is TGCAGCGCCAGGGTAACCGGGGCCAACGTCCTGACTTTC. Translating it yields CSARVTGANVLTF.

The rearrangement joins TRBV5-1 to TRBJ2-7; D gene uncertain. Trimming removed 0 bases at V and 6 bases at J, with 16 bases between. CDR1 is SGHRS and CDR2 is YFSETQ in the germline V gene. The CDR3 has 15 residues. CDR3 residues: CASSLDGEYGAEQYF. CDR3 DNA sequence: TGCGCCAGCAGCTTGGATGGCGAGTACGGAGCCGAGCAGTACTTC. Based on the CDR3 plus reference TRBV5-1 and TRBJ2-7, the full variable domain is KAGVTQTPRYLIKTRGQQVTLSCSPISGHRSVSWYQQTPGQGLQFLFEYFSETQRNKGNFPGRFSGRQFSNSRSEMNVSTLELGDSALYLCASSLDGEYGAEQYFGPGTRLTVT.

The chain joins TRBV6-5 to TRBJ2-7; tentatively, D is TRBD2 (5 bases). With 5 bases removed from V and 0 bases from J, the gap between germline ends came to 8 bases. The CDR3 is 13 residues long. Germline V gene sequence: CDR1 MNHEY, CDR2 SVGAGI. As DNA, the CDR3 is TGTGCCAGCAGTCCCGACTACTCCTACGAGCAGTACTTC. It codes for CASSPDYSYEQYF.

The chain uses TRBV28 and TRBJ2-5, with 7 nucleotides matching TRBD1. The J call may be incorrect, as the DNA end agrees better with TRBJ2-7. The CDR3 consists of 14 residues. Germline assignment: CDR1 MDHEN and CDR2 SYDVKM. This CDR3 is CASSLSDRVSEQYF. For the CDR3, the DNA is TGTGCCAGCAGTTTGTCCGACAGGGTGAGCGAGCAGTACTTC.

This clone was detected only once. The CDR3 DNA sequence: TGTGCCAGCAGCTTAGGGGGAGGGCGATGGGAGACCCAGTACTTC. This translates into CASSLGGGRWETQYF. The V call is TRBV7-2, the J call TRBJ2-5, with 7 bases that match TRBD2. Per the germline V gene, CDR1 is SGHTA and CDR2 is FQGNSA. This CDR3 is built from 15 residues. V dropped 1 base and J dropped 5; count of bases not matched to a gene: 7.

The rearrangement links TRBV27 to TRBJ2-5; TRBD1 might be the D (6 bases). V was shortened by 6 bases and J by 5 bases, with 16 bases between the two germline ends. This CDR3 region has 14 residues. The germline V gene has CDR1 MNHEY and CDR2 SMNVEV (reference sequence). CDR3 in DNA: TGTGCCAGCAGGAGAAAGACAGGAAGCGAGACCCAGTACTTC. This sequence encodes CASRRKTGSETQYF.

The table lists this clone with a count of one. This chain connects TRBV28 to TRBJ1-5; perhaps TRBD1 as D (6 bases). Germline V lookup: CDR1 MDHEN, CDR2 SYDVKM. The CDR3 has 15 amino acids. V was pared by 3 bases and J by 4 bases, with 13 bases between. CDR3 residues: CASSFPGGLNQPQHF. The CDR3 nucleotides read TGTGCCAGCAGTTTCCCCGGGGGCCTTAATCAGCCCCAGCATTTT.

The CDR3 coding sequence is TGCGCCAGCAGCTTGGAAGGGGCCGGTGACACCATATATTTT. As protein: CASSLEGAGDTIYF. The rearrangement links TRBV5-1 to TRBJ1-3; TRBD1 might be the D (5 bases). The CDR3 sequence is 14 residues long. The V end was cut by 0 bases, the J end by 8 bases, with 12 bases between. Germline V gene lookup returns CDR1 SGHRS and CDR2 YFSETQ.

The gene calls are TRBV5-5 and TRBJ1-1, with D possibly TRBD1 on 5 matching bases. Between the trimmed V and J ends, which lost 2 bases and 1 base, there was a span of 9 bases. CDR1 and CDR2 from the germline V gene are SGHKS and YYEKEE (reference sequence). The CDR3 is made up of 14 amino acids. The CDR3 loop is CASSFTGTNTEAFF. CDR3 coding DNA: TGTGCCAGCAGCTTTACAGGAACGAACACTGAAGCTTTCTTT. Looking up the rest from reference TRBV5-5 and TRBJ1-1 gives the full variable domain: DAGVTQSPTHLIKTRGQQVTLRCSPISGHKSVSWYQQVLGQGPQFIFQYYEKEERGRGNFPDRFSARQFPNYSSELNVNALLLGDSALYLCASSFTGTNTEAFFGQGTRLTVV.

The V gene is TRBV5-1, the J gene TRBJ1-1; unclear D gene. This CDR3 is built from 14 residues. Germline V gives CDR1 SGHRS, CDR2 YFSETQ. V lost 2 bases, J lost 5 bases, and 13 bases lay in between. Written as DNA, the CDR3 is TGCGCCAGCAGCTTTGGTTGGAGGGTTACTGAAGCTTTCTTT. It yields the protein CASSFGWRVTEAFF.

J is TRBJ1-2 and V is TRBV28; D is perhaps TRBD1 (5 bases). CDR3 length equals 14 residues. Trimming removed 7 bases from V and 4 bases from J, with 16 bases in between. In germline, CDR1 is MDHEN, CDR2 SYDVKM. CDR3 sequence reads: CASTLDDSLYGYTF. The DNA of the CDR3 is TGTGCCAGCACATTGGACGACAGCCTCTATGGCTACACCTTC.

The gene calls are TRBV9 and TRBJ2-1; no reliable D call. This CDR3 is 13 amino acids long. The V end lost 5 bases, the J end lost 0 bases, and 6 bases lay between the germline ends. The V gene's germline CDR1 is SGDLS and CDR2 YYNGEE. The CDR3 coding sequence is TGTGCCAGCAGTGAAACCTCCTACAATGAGCAGTTCTTC. Translation gives CASSETSYNEQFF. Supplemented by reference TRBV9 and TRBJ2-1, the full variable domain reads DSGVTQTPKHLITATGQRVTLRCSPRSGDLSVYWYQQSLDQGLQFLIQYYNGEERAKGNILERFSAQQFPDLHSELNLSSLELGDSALYFCASSETSYNEQFFGPGTRLTVL.

The V and J genes are TRBV11-2 and TRBJ2-5, with TRBD2 matching 8 bases. Germline V CDR1 and CDR2: SGHAT, FQNNGV. CDR3 length: 15 residues. V was pared by 1 base and J by 5 bases, with 6 bases of the junction left unmatched. The CDR3 sequence: CASSLGGRPGETQYF. In DNA, the CDR3 is TGTGCCAGCAGCTTAGGCGGGAGGCCAGGGGAGACCCAGTACTTC.

The J gene is TRBJ2-7, the V gene TRBV5-4, with unresolved D. From germline, CDR1 is SGHNT and CDR2 YYREEE (reference sequence). This CDR3 is built from 14 residues. Trimming left V 2 bases short and J 2 bases short, with 11 bases between. The CDR3 sequence: CASSLRNSPYEQYF. As DNA, the CDR3 is TGTGCCAGCAGCTTAAGAAACAGTCCCTACGAGCAGTACTTC.

The gene calls are TRBV27 and TRBJ1-1; D gene unclear. Germline CDR1 and CDR2: MNHEY and SMNVEV (reference sequence). The CDR3 runs 13 residues. V was pared by 3 bases and J by 4 bases, with 9 bases between. Written as DNA, the CDR3 is TGTGCCAGCAGTTTGAGGGTTGGCACTGAAGCTTTCTTT. Protein sequence: CASSLRVGTEAFF.

The chain has TRBV10-3 and TRBJ1-4; tentative D call: TRBD1 (5 bases). This CDR3 comprises 16 residues. CDR1 ENHRY and CDR2 SYGVKD come from the germline V gene. Trimming shortened V by 3 bases and J by 8 bases, and 19 bases separated the two germline ends. The CDR3 region has the DNA TGTGCCATCAGTGAACCCGCGGGGCCGACTAGGGAAAAACTGTTTTTT. Protein sequence: CAISEPAGPTREKLFF.

The V call is TRBV5-5, the J call TRBJ2-7; maybe TRBD2 (5 bases). CDR1 SGHKS and CDR2 YYEKEE come from the germline V gene (reference sequence). CDR3 length: 15 residues. Trimming removed 0 bases at V and 1 base at J, with 11 bases between. CDR3 region: CASSLVGDPSYEQYF. The CDR3 DNA reads as TGTGCCAGCAGCTTGGTGGGAGACCCATCCTACGAGCAGTACTTC.